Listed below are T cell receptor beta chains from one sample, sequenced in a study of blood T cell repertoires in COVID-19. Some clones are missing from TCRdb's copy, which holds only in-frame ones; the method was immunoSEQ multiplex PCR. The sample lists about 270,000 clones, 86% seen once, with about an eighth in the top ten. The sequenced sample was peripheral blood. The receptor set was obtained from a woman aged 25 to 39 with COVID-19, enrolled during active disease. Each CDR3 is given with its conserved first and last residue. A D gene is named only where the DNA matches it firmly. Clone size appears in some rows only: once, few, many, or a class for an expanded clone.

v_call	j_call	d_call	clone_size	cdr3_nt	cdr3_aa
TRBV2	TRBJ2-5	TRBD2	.	TGTGCCAGCTCGGGTTCTTCGGGGGGGGAGACCCAGTACTTC	CASSGSSGGETQYF
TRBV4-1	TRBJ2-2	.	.	TGCGCCAGCAGCCATTTGGTACAGTACACCGGGGAGCTGTTTTTT	CASSHLVQYTGELFF
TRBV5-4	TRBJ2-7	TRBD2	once	TGTGCCAGCAGCCCTGGGGGGGGCGAGCAGTACTTC	CASSPGGGEQYF
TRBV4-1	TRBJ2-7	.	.	TGCGCCAGCAGCCAAGGACTTGACTACGAGCAATACTTC	CASSQGLDYEQYF
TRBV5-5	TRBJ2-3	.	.	TGTGCCAGCAGCTTTAACAGTGGGACAGATACGCAGTATTTT	CASSFNSGTDTQYF
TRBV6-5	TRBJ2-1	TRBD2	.	TGTGCCAGCAGTTACTCGAGCCCAGCGGGGGTTAATGAGCAGTTCTTC	CASSYSSPAGVNEQFF
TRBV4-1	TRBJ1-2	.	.	TGCGCCAGCAGCCAAGATCCCGGGACACACTATGGCTACACCTTC	CASSQDPGTHYGYTF
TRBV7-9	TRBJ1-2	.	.	TGTGCCAGCAGCCCATGGGGGGGAAGCGGCTACACCTTC	CASSPWGGSGYTF
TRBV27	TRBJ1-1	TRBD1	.	TGTGCCAGCAGTTTTGGGACAGGGGTGAACACTGAAGCTTTCTTT	CASSFGTGVNTEAFF
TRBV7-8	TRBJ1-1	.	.	TGTGCCAGCAGCAATACAGGCCACGGGACTGAAGCTTTCTTT	CASSNTGHGTEAFF
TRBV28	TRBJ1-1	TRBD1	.	TGTGCCAGCAGGACGACCGGGACAGGGAGGTACACTGAAGCTTTCTTT	CASRTTGTGRYTEAFF
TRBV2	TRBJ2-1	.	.	TGTGCCAGCAGTGGTACAGGGTCCCATGAGCAGTTCTTC	CASSGTGSHEQFF
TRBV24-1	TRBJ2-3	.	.	TGTGCCACCAGTGATTTCGGGGGTGGGGATACGCAGTATTTT	CATSDFGGGDTQYF
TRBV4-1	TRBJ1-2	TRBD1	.	TGCGCCAGCGGTGACAGGGGTTTCTATGGCTACACCTTC	CASGDRGFYGYTF
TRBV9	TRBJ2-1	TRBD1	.	TGTGCCAGCAGCGTCCACCGGGACAGGGGTATGTATGAGCAGTTCTTC	CASSVHRDRGMYEQFF
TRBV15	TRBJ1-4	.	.	TGTGCCACCAGCAGAGATCCGGTCGGCAAACGGGGTGTGGAACTGTTTTTT	CATSRDPVGKRGVELFF
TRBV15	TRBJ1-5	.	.	TGTGCCACCAGTCCTCCGGGACTCCCCTATTCTGGGGCCCAGCATTTT	CATSPPGLPYSGAQHF
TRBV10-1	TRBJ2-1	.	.	TGCGCCAGCAGTGGCGTTGCGGGGCTATACAATGAGCAGTTCTTC	CASSGVAGLYNEQFF
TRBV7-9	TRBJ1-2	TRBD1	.	TGTGCCAGCAGCTTCGGACAGGACTATGGCTACACCTTC	CASSFGQDYGYTF
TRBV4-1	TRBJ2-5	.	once	TGCGCCAGCAGCCAACAGTCGAGCGGGGAGACCCAGTACTTC	CASSQQSSGETQYF
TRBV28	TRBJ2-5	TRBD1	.	TGTGCCAGCAGCTTAGGGTGGGACAGGGGCCTCCAAGAGACCCAGTACTTC	CASSLGWDRGLQETQYF
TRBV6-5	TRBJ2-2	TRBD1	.	TGTGCCAGCAGCGGGACAGGGCATAACACCGGGGAGCTGTTTTTT	CASSGTGHNTGELFF
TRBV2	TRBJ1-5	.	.	TGTGCCAGCAGTTCAGGACAGCCCAATCAGCCCCAGCATTTT	CASSSGQPNQPQHF
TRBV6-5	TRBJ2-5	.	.	TGTGCCAGTACGTGGGGGCGGGAGACCCAGTACTTC	CASTWGRETQYF
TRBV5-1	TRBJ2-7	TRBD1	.	TGCGCCAGCAGCCCGGGACAGTCCTACGAGCAGTACTTC	CASSPGQSYEQYF
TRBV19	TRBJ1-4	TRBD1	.	TGTGCCAGTAGTATTACGCAGGGGGCTGGTGAAAAACTGTTTTTT	CASSITQGAGEKLFF
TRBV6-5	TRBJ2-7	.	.	TGTGCCAGCAGTTACTCGTTGGACATCCCCTCCTACGAGCAGTACTTC	CASSYSLDIPSYEQYF
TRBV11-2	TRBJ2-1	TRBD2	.	TGTGCCAGCACCTGGAGGCGGGGGTTCGGCAATGAGCAGTTCTTC	CASTWRRGFGNEQFF
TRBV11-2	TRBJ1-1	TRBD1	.	TGTGCCAGCAGCCCCGGGACAGCTGAGGCTTTCTTT	CASSPGTAEAFF
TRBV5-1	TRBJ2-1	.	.	TGCGCCAGCAGTTTCACGCCAGGGGGAGGTGAGCAGTTCTTC	CASSFTPGGGEQFF
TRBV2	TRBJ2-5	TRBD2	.	TGTGCCAGCAAACTAGCGGGGACTTACCAAGAGACCCAGTACTTC	CASKLAGTYQETQYF
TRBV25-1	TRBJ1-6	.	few	TGTGCCAGCAGTGACAGGATTGTACCCCTCCACTTT	CASSDRIVPLHF
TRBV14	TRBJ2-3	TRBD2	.	TGTGCCAGCAGCCAATTTAGCGGGGGGCTAACTAGCACAGATACGCAGTATTTT	CASSQFSGGLTSTDTQYF
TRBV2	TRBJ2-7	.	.	TGTGCCAGGATGTGGTTGCGGGGATCAACCTACGAGCAGTACTTC	CARMWLRGSTYEQYF
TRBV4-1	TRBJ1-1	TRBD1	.	TGCGCCAGCAGCCAAGAATACAGGGGAAAAACTGAAGCTTTCTTT	CASSQEYRGKTEAFF
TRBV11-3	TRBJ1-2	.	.	TGTGCCAGCAGCTTAGATGCGGGAGGATATGGCTACACCTTC	CASSLDAGGYGYTF
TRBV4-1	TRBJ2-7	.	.	TGCGCCAGCAGCCTCCAGGGATCCATGAACGAGCAGTACTTC	CASSLQGSMNEQYF
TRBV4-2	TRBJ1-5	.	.	TGTGCCAGCAGCCAAGGTAGAGGTCAGCCCCAGCATTTT	CASSQGRGQPQHF
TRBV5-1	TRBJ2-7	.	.	.	CASSLAQVAGGSKYF
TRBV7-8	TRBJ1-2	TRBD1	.	TGTGCCAGCAGCCGAGGGGGCGCGGCCTATGGCTACACCTTC	CASSRGGAAYGYTF
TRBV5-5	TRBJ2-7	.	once	TGTGCCAGCAGCTTGGACCCCGGACTGTCCTACGAGCAGTACTTC	CASSLDPGLSYEQYF
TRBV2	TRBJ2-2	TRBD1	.	TGTGCCAGCATTTCTGCGACAGGGTACACCGGGGAGCTGTTTTTT	CASISATGYTGELFF
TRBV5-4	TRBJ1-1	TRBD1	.	TGTGCCAGCAGCATGGACAGGGAAGGTCTTAACACTGAAGCTTTCTTT	CASSMDREGLNTEAFF
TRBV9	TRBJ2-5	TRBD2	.	TGTGCCAGCAGCTCAGCCGGGACTAGGGGAGAGACCCAGTACTTC	CASSSAGTRGETQYF
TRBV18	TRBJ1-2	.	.	TGTGCCAGCTCACCGCCCTCAGACAAGATCTATGGCTACACCTTC	CASSPPSDKIYGYTF
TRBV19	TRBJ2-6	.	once	TGTGCCAGTAGTTATCTCTCTGGGGCCAACGTCCTGACTTTC	CASSYLSGANVLTF
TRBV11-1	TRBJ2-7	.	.	TGTGCCAGCAGCTACAGGGGGGGGAGCCCCTACGAGCAGTACTTC	CASSYRGGSPYEQYF
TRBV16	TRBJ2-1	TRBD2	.	TGTGCCAGCAGTGATAGCGGGGGGACTTCCTACAATGAGCAGTTCTTC	CASSDSGGTSYNEQFF
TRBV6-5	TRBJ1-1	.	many	TGTGCCACCTCAGAAGGACTTACTGAAGCTTTCTTT	CATSEGLTEAFF
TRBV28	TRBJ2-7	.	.	TGTGCCAGCAGTTCCTATTACGAGCAGTACTTC	CASSSYYEQYF
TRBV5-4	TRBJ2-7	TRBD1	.	TGTGCCAGCAGCGCCGGGACAGGGTTCCTCGCCGAGCAGTACTTC	CASSAGTGFLAEQYF
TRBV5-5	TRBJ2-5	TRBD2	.	TGTGCCAGCAGCACCTCCCCCACTAGCGGGGGGGCCGAGACCCAGTACTTC	CASSTSPTSGGAETQYF